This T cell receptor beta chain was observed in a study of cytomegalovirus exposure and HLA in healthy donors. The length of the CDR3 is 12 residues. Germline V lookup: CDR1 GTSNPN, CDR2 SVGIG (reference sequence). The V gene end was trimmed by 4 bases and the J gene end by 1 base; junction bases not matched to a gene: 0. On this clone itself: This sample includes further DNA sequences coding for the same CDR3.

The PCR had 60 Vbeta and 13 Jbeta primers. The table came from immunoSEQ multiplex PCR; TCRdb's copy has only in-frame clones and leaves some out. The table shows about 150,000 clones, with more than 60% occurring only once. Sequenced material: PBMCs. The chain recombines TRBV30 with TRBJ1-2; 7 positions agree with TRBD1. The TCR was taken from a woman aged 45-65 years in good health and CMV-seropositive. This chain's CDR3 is CAWTGGNYGYTF. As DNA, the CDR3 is TGTGCCTGGACAGGGGGTAACTATGGCTACACCTTC.